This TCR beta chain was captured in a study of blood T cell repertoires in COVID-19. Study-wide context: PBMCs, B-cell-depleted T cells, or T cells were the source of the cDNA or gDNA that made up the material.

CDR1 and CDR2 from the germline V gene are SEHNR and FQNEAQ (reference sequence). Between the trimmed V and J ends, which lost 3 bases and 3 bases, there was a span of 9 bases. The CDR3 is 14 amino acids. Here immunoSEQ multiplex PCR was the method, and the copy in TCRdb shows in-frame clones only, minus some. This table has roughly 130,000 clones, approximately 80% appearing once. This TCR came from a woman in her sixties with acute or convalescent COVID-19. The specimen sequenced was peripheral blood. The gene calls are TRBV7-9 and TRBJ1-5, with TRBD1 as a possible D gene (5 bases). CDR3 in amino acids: CASSFDSSNQPQHF. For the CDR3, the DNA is TGTGCCAGCAGCTTTGACAGCTCCAATCAGCCCCAGCATTTT.